The T cell receptor (beta chain) under discussion was sequenced for a study of blood T cell repertoires in COVID-19. For the study at large: Sites in the United States, Italy and Spain provided acute and convalescent COVID-19 samples. PBMCs, B-cell-depleted T cells, or T cells provided the cDNA or gDNA that made up the material.

During active infection, Seattle patients enrolled and were then monitored through disease. Per the germline V gene, CDR1 is SGHAT and CDR2 is FQDESV (reference sequence). Germline trimming cut 3 bases from V and 10 bases from J; bases unmatched to any gene: 6. The CDR3 runs 14 residues. Study processing details: Cell counts per sample came from amplifying reference gene primers. Using immunoSEQ multiplex PCR, the repertoire was profiled, and TCRdb retains in-frame clones only, with some absent. That table supplies the V and J calls and clone size; D and trimming were determined from the DNA. The sample shows some 140,000 clones, more than 75% of them seen only once.

V is TRBV11-1 and J is TRBJ1-6; 7 bases fit TRBD1. The TCR sequence derives from a woman between 65 and 79 years old with COVID-19, enrolled during active disease. The sample comprised peripheral blood. CDR3 sequence: CASSFDRVGSPLHF. CDR3 coding DNA: TGTGCCAGCAGCTTCGACAGGGTTGGGTCACCCCTCCACTTT. Full variable domain (missing parts from reference TRBV11-1 and TRBJ1-6): EAEVAQSPRYKITEKSQAVAFWCDPISGHATLYWYRQILGQGPELLVQFQDESVVDDSQLPKDRFSAERLKGVDSTLKIQPAELGDSAMYLCASSFDRVGSPLHFGNGTRLTVT.